A selection of T cell receptor beta chains follows, all from one sample in a study of blood T cell repertoires in COVID-19. Clones were sequenced by immunoSEQ multiplex PCR, and TCRdb holds only the in-frame ones, with some missing. The sample lists roughly 130,000 clones, around 82% occurring once. The sample was peripheral blood. These receptors were taken from a woman aged 25 to 39 who had recovered from COVID-19. Each CDR3 is given with its conserved first and last residue. The D gene is left open where the match is weak. Clone size appears in some rows only: once, few, many, or a class for an expanded clone.

TRBV25-1	TRBJ1-2	TRBD1	.	TGTGCCAGCAGTGACTCAGGCGGACAGGGTAATGGCTACACCTTC	CASSDSGGQGNGYTF
TRBV30	TRBJ1-5	TRBD1	.	TGTGCCTGGAGTGGGGACAGGGGTGGGGTTCAGCCCCAGCATTTT	CAWSGDRGGVQPQHF
TRBV6-5	TRBJ2-7	TRBD1	.	TGTGCCAGCAGTCCGACCGGGACAGGGTCTTGGTACTTC	CASSPTGTGSWYF
TRBV24-1	TRBJ2-1	.	.	TGTGCCACCGGCGGGACCCTGGATGAGCAGTTCTTC	CATGGTLDEQFF
TRBV18	TRBJ2-2	TRBD1	few	TGTGCCAGCTCACCAGGTCCGGGACAGGGAGGCGGGGAGCTGTTTTTT	CASSPGPGQGGGELFF
TRBV9	TRBJ1-1	TRBD1	once	TGTGCCAGCAGCGTGGTTCCAGGGGGGACTGAAGCTTTCTTT	CASSVVPGGTEAFF
TRBV29-1	TRBJ2-3	.	.	TGCAGCGTTGAGCCAGGGACAGATACGCAGTATTTT	CSVEPGTDTQYF
TRBV6-5	TRBJ1-3	TRBD1	many	TGTGCCAGCAGTTCGGAGACAGGGACTGGAAACACCATATATTTT	CASSSETGTGNTIYF
TRBV25-1	TRBJ2-2	.	.	TGTGCCAGCAGGACCGGACAGTTGACCGGGGAGCTGTTTTTT	CASRTGQLTGELFF
TRBV2	TRBJ1-2	.	.	TGTGCCAGCAGGGCCCGGGACAAGGGGCTCGATGGCTACACCTTC	CASRARDKGLDGYTF
TRBV20-1	TRBJ2-1	TRBD2	.	TGCAGTGCTAGTCTACTAGCGGGAGATGAGCAGTTCTTC	CSASLLAGDEQFF
TRBV4-1	TRBJ1-2	TRBD1	once	TGCGCCAGCAGCCAACAAGACAGGGATTATGGCTACACCTTC	CASSQQDRDYGYTF
TRBV6-2/TRBV6-3	TRBJ2-1	TRBD2	.	TGTGCCAGCAGTTACTTACTAGCGGGAGGGCCTAACAATGAGCAGTTCTTC	CASSYLLAGGPNNEQFF
TRBV28	TRBJ1-1	.	.	TGTGCCAGCAGCTCGGGGGGGCTCACTGAAGCTTTCTTT	CASSSGGLTEAFF
TRBV5-5	TRBJ1-1	.	.	TGTGCCAGCAGCTTGGCCCGAGTGAACACTGAAGCTTTCTTT	CASSLARVNTEAFF
TRBV12-5	TRBJ2-7	TRBD1	.	TGTGCTAGTGGTTCCTTCCCTAAAGACCGGACAGGGGGACTCAGGGAGCAGTACTTC	CASGSFPKDRTGGLREQYF
TRBV2	TRBJ1-2	.	.	TGTGCCAGCAGCGGGTGGGGGGTCAACTATGGCTACACCTTC	CASSGWGVNYGYTF
TRBV10-1	TRBJ2-3	.	.	TGCGCCAGCAGTGAGTCGACTCAGGGGGGAGGCACAGATACGCAGTATTTT	CASSESTQGGGTDTQYF
TRBV2	TRBJ2-5	TRBD2	.	TGTGCCAGCAGTTCCCGGGGGGGCCACGAGACCCAGTACTTC	CASSSRGGHETQYF
TRBV9	TRBJ1-2	.	.	TGTGCCAGCAGCCCCCAGACGGGTAACTATGGCTACACCTTC	CASSPQTGNYGYTF
TRBV12-3/TRBV12-4	TRBJ2-1	TRBD1	.	TGTGCCAGCTCGACAGGGAACTACAATGAGCAGTTCTTC	CASSTGNYNEQFF
TRBV13	TRBJ1-3	TRBD1	once	TGTGCCAGCAGCTTAGGCGGGGGGACAGGGGCTGGAAACACCATATATTTT	CASSLGGGTGAGNTIYF
TRBV7-9	TRBJ2-1	.	once	TGTGCCAGCAGCTTAACCCTTGGAGGGTACAATGAGCAGTTCTTC	CASSLTLGGYNEQFF
TRBV7-2	TRBJ1-5	TRBD1	.	TGTGCCAGCAGCTCGGACAGGGGGCGAGGGTATAGCAATCAGCCCCAGCATTTT	CASSSDRGRGYSNQPQHF
TRBV5-1	TRBJ2-5	.	.	TGCGCCAGCAGCTTGGCGGCTAGCAAAGAGACCCAGTACTTC	CASSLAASKETQYF
TRBV4-1	TRBJ2-1	.	.	TGCGCCAGCAGCCCCGGGGGCTCCTACAATGAGCAGTTCTTC	CASSPGGSYNEQFF
TRBV7-3	TRBJ2-1	TRBD2	.	TGTGCCAGCAGCCCAGATCGGACTAGTTATGAGCAGTTCTTC	CASSPDRTSYEQFF
TRBV2	TRBJ1-1	TRBD1	.	TGTGCCAGCGTTTTCTTGGGGACAGCGAACACTGAAGCTTTCTTT	CASVFLGTANTEAFF
TRBV3-1/TRBV3-2	TRBJ1-4	.	.	TGTGCCAGCAGCCAAGATAACAGGGCTAATGAAAAACTGTTTTTT	CASSQDNRANEKLFF
TRBV2	TRBJ2-2	TRBD2	once	TGTGCCAGCAGTGAAGGCCGCGTGAAGCGGGGGGCTAACACCGGGGAGCTGTTTTTT	CASSEGRVKRGANTGELFF
TRBV30	TRBJ2-5	TRBD2	.	TGTGCCTGGAACGTAGCGGGGGGGCGGGAGACCCAGTACTTC	CAWNVAGGRETQYF
TRBV3-1/TRBV3-2	TRBJ2-1	.	.	TGTGCCAGCAGCCAAGATAGCGCGGGACGGGTGAGGAGATACAATGAGCAGTTCTTC	CASSQDSAGRVRRYNEQFF
TRBV6-5	TRBJ1-2	TRBD1	.	TGTGCCAGCAGTTACAGGGACAGGGGGCACTATGGCTACACCTTC	CASSYRDRGHYGYTF
TRBV5-1	TRBJ2-2	.	.	TGCGCCAGCAGCTTCGCCCAGGCCGGGGAGCTGTTTTTT	CASSFAQAGELFF
TRBV9	TRBJ2-7	.	.	TGTGCCAGCAGCGTAGGGGCAGGGTCCTACGAGCAGTACTTC	CASSVGAGSYEQYF
TRBV11-2	TRBJ2-2	TRBD1	.	TGTGCCAGCAGCTTAGAGGGCGGACAGGCGAGATTCACCGGGGAGCTGTTTTTT	CASSLEGGQARFTGELFF
TRBV18	TRBJ1-3	TRBD1	.	TGTGCCAGCTCACCTATACCGAACCTGGGGGGACAGCTGGATTCCTCTGGAAACACCATATATTTT	CASSPIPNLGGQLDSSGNTIYF
TRBV5-1	TRBJ1-2	TRBD1	few	TGCGCCAGCAGCCAGGGACAGAACTATGGCTACACCTTC	CASSQGQNYGYTF
TRBV29-1	TRBJ2-7	TRBD2	.	TGCAGCGGCAGGACTAGCGGGAGCTACGAGCAGTACTTC	CSGRTSGSYEQYF
TRBV19	TRBJ2-3	.	.	TGTGCCAGTAGGCCGGGGGGCAACACAGATACGCAGTATTTT	CASRPGGNTDTQYF
TRBV6-5	TRBJ2-1	TRBD2	.	TGTGCCAGCAGTACAGGACTAGCGGGGATTAATGAGCAGTTCTTC	CASSTGLAGINEQFF
TRBV2	TRBJ2-7	TRBD2	.	TGTGCCAGCACCCTCGGGGGGAGCTCCTACGAGCAGTACTTC	CASTLGGSSYEQYF